The rows below give T cell receptor beta chains drawn from one sample of a study of blood T cells in healthy people across ages. TCRdb called the 5' RACE reads again in MiXCR, with one record for every CDR3 protein. The sample carries around 990,000 distinct CDR3 sequences, 20% to 25% recorded once. This sample also appeared in a second study, on T cells of mothers and their children.

The sequenced sample was blood. All receptors come from a girl aged 2 to 9 in good health. CDR3s leave out the opening cysteine and the closing phenylalanine or tryptophan. Only part of the rows carry a size: once, few, many, or a class if the clone is expanded.

clone_size,v_call,cdr3_aa
NA,TRBV7-9,ASSSGTGRKTEAF
NA,TRBV7-2,ASSSRLDSVQETQY
few,TRBV7-2,ASSQRQGGAGELF
NA,TRBV28,ASAPPGVGHNEQF
NA,TRBV6-4,ASIGDRARTIHYYEQY
NA,TRBV6-5,ASSRDREVYEQY
NA,TRBV7-9,ASSLVGTREETQY
few,TRBV27,ASSSVAGYGYT
few,TRBV3-1,ASSQSLGETQY
few,TRBV18,ASSPSTASNSPLH
few,TRBV12-3/TRBV12-4,ASSPQASTNEKLF
few,TRBV12-5,ASGFSATKNSGANVLT
NA,TRBV7-2,ASSLFGQKETQY
few,TRBV6-1,ASRPTTGEASGELF
few,TRBV15,ATREGGMANEQF
NA,TRBV5-1,ASSPRTSGLYNEQF
NA,TRBV10-2,ASERGSGQETQY
few,TRBV20-1,SARDLNIQY
NA,TRBV29-1,SVEGSQNTEAF
NA,TRBV4-2,ASRPGPTDEQF
NA,TRBV3-1,ASSHPGTQLF
few,TRBV20-1,SAVGLTSGRNEQY
NA,TRBV10-3,AISESTPGNEQF
NA,TRBV5-1,ASGTGTLERETQY
NA,TRBV7-2,ASSLGDWTTEQF
NA,TRBV7-3,ASSLNPLNEQF
NA,TRBV2,VRALGPKRPQY
NA,TRBV9,ASSAPGQGAYEQF
NA,TRBV7-9,ASSRQGLGGYT
few,TRBV7-8,ASSHSLRQGRIAKNIQY
few,TRBV13,ASSLTPRDTYGYT
NA,TRBV7-2,ASSSTTDSYEQY
NA,TRBV12-3/TRBV12-4,ASSFLTTGELF
NA,TRBV5-8,AGSLGGQVLLEAF
few,TRBV7-2,ASSLEGQHNQPQH
NA,TRBV12-3/TRBV12-4,ASSLTDRGSYEQF
few,TRBV9,ASSVGSGNLDTQY
few,TRBV11-3,ASSLGTGWADTQY
NA,TRBV29-1,SVELAGNGPKETQY
NA,TRBV29-1,SVEEEGQSYEQY
NA,TRBV3-1,ASSQGTGGRDQPQH
many,TRBV29-1,SVGLAEWTYEQY
few,TRBV4-3,ASSQPGAENEKLF
NA,TRBV27,ASGIRRNEQF
few,TRBV29-1,SVGGGTGRMNTEAF
many,TRBV27,ASSLSTGEDQPQH
NA,TRBV7-2,ASSLAPTGYPGELF
NA,TRBV5-1,ASRQERAGGNEQF
few,TRBV21-1,ASSKSRVTNEKLF
NA,TRBV2,ASTGLAGNEQF